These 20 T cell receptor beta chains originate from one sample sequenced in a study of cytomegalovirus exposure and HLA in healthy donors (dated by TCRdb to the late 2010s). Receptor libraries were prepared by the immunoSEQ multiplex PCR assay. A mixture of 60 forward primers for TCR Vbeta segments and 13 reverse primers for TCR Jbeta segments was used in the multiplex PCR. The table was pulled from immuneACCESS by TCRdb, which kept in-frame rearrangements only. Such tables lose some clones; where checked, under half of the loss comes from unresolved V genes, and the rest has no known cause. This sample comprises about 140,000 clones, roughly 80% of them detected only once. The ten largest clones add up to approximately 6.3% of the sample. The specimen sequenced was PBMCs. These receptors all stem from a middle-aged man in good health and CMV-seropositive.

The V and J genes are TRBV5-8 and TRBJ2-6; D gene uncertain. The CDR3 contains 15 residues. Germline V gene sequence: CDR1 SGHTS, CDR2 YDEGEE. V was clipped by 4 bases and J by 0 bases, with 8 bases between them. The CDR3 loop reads CASSQYASGANVLTF. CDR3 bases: TGTGCCAGCAGCCAGTACGCCTCTGGGGCCAACGTCCTGACTTTC.

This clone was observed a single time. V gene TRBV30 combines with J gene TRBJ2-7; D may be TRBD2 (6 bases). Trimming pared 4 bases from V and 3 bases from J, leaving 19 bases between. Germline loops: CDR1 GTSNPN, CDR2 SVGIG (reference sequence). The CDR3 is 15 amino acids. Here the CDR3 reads CAWTPRGGGIYEQYF. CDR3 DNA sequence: TGTGCCTGGACCCCCCGGGGTGGGGGGATCTACGAGCAGTACTTC.

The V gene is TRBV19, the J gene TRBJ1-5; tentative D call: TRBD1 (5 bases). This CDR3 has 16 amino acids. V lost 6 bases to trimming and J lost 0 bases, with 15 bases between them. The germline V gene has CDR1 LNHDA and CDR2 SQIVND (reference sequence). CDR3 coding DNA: TGTGCCAGTAGAGGTGAAGGGGCATATAGCAATCAGCCCCAGCATTTT. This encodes CASRGEGAYSNQPQHF.

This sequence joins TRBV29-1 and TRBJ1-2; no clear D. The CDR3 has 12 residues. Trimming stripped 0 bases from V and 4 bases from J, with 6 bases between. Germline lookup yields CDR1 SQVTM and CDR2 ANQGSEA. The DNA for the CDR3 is TGCAGCGTTGAAGAACCGGTCTATGGCTACACCTTC. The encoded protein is CSVEEPVYGYTF.

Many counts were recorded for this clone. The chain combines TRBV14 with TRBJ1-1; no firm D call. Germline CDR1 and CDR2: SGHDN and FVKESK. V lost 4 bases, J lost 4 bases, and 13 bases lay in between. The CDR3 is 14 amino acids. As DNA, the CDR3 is TGTGCCAGCAGCCTCGCTCCCGGAGTCACTGAAGCTTTCTTT. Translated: CASSLAPGVTEAFF.

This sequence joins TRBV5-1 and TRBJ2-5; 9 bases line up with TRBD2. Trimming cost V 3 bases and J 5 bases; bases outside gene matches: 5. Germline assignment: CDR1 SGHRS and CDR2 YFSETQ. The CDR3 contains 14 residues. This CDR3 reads CASSSAGGRETQYF. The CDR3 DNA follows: TGCGCCAGCAGCTCCGCGGGGGGGAGGGAGACCCAGTACTTC.

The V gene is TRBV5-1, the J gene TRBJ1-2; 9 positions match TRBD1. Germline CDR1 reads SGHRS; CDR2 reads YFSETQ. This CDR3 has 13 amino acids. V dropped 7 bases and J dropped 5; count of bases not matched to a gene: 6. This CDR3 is CASQAGTGYGYTF. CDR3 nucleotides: TGCGCCAGCCAGGCGGGGACAGGGTATGGCTACACCTTC. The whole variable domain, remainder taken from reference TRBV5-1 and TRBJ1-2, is KAGVTQTPRYLIKTRGQQVTLSCSPISGHRSVSWYQQTPGQGLQFLFEYFSETQRNKGNFPGRFSGRQFSNSRSEMNVSTLELGDSALYLCASQAGTGYGYTFGSGTRLTVV.

Written as DNA, the CDR3 is TGTGCCAGCACACTGGCCGGTAGCGGCGTACTAAACTACGAGCAGTACTTC. Translating gives CASTLAGSGVLNYEQYF. This chain uses TRBV28 with TRBJ2-7; possible D gene TRBD2, 6 bases. The CDR3 contains 17 residues. V lost 7 bases to trimming and J lost 3 bases, with 25 bases between them. Per germline, CDR1 MDHEN and CDR2 SYDVKM.

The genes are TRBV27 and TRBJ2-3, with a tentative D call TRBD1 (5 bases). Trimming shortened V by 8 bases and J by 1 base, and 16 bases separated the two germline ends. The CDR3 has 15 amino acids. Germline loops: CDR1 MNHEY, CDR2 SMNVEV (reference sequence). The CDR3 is CASYSLGVGTDTQYF. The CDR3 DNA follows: TGTGCCAGCTATTCGTTAGGGGTGGGCACAGATACGCAGTATTTT.

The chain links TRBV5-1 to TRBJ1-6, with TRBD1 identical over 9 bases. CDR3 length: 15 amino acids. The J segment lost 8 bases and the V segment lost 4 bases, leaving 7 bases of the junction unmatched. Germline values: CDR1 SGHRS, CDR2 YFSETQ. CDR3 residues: CASSRWTGDDSPLHF. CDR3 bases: TGCGCCAGCAGCCGATGGACAGGGGATGATTCACCCCTCCACTTT.

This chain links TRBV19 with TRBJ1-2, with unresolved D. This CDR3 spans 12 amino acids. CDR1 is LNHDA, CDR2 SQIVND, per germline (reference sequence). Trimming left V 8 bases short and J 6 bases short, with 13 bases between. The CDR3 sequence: CASGIAVNGYTF. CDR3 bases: TGTGCCAGTGGGATAGCAGTCAATGGCTACACCTTC.

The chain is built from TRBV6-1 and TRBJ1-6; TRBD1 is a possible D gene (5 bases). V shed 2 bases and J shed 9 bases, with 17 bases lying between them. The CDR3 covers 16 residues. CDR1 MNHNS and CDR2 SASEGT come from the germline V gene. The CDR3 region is CASSESPDPQVSPLHF. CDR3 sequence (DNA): TGTGCCAGCAGTGAATCCCCGGACCCACAGGTTTCACCCCTCCACTTT.

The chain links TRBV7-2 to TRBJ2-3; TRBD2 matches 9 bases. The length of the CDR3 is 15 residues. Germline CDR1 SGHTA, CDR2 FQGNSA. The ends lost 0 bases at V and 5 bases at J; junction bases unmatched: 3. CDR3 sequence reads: CASSLAAGGGDTQYF. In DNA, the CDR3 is TGTGCCAGCAGCTTAGCGGCGGGGGGGGGAGATACGCAGTATTTT.

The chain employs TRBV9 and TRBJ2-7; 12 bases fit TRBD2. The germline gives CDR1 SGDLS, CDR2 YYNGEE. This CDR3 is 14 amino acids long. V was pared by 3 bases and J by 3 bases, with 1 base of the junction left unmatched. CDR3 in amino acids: CASSEGLAGYEQYF. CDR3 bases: TGTGCCAGCAGCGAGGGACTAGCGGGCTACGAGCAGTACTTC.

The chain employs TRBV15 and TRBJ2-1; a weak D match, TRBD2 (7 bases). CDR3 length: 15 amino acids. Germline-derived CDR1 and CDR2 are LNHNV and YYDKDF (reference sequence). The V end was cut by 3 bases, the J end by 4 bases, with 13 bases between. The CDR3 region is CATSRPGRGYNEQFF. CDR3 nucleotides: TGTGCCACCAGCAGGCCAGGGAGGGGGTACAATGAGCAGTTCTTC.

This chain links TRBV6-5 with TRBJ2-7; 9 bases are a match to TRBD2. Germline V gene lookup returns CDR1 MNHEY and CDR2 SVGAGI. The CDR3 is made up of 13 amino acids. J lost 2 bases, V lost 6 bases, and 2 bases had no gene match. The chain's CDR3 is CASRASGAYEQYF. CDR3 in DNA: TGTGCCAGCAGGGCTAGCGGGGCCTACGAGCAGTACTTC.

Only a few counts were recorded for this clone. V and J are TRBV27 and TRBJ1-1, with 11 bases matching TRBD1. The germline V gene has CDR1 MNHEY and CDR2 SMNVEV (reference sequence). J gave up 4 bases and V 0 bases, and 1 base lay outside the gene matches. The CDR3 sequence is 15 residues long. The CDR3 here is CASSLSGTGGTEAFF. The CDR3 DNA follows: TGTGCCAGCAGTTTATCCGGGACAGGGGGCACTGAAGCTTTCTTT.

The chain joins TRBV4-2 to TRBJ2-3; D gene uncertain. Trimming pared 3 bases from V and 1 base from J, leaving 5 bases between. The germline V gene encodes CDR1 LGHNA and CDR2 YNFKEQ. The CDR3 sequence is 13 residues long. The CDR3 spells CASSHPGTDTQYF. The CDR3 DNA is TGTGCCAGCAGCCATCCAGGCACAGATACGCAGTATTTT.

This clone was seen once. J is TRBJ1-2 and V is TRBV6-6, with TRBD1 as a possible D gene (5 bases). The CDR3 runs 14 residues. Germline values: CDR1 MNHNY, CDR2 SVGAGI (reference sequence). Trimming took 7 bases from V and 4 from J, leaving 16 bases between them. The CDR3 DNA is TGTGCCAGCACCGATGAGACAGCTCTCTATGGCTACACCTTC. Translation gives CASTDETALYGYTF.

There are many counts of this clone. Here the CDR3 reads CASSIRQASEQYF. For the CDR3, the DNA is TGTGCCAGCAGTATACGTCAGGCGTCCGAGCAGTACTTC. The genes are TRBV2 and TRBJ2-7, with D unresolved. CDR3 length equals 13 residues. Trimming pared 5 bases from V and 6 bases from J, leaving 14 bases between. Looked up from germline, CDR1 is SNHLY and CDR2 is FYNNEI.